This T cell receptor beta chain is from a study of early T cells in non-severe SARS-CoV-2 infection. Whole-study results and caveats: A preference for anti-spike CD8 responses marked VDJdb matching, which missed private and CD4 specificities.

This clonotype has more than one count but fewer than ten. Its antigen is unidentified. Individual cDNA molecules were tagged with unique molecular identifiers, the study reported. Using its own MiXCR run on the 5' RACE reads, TCRdb lists one record per CDR3 protein. Of fewer than 120,000 distinct CDR3 sequences in the sample, 10% to 15% were seen once. V dropped 0 bases and J dropped 0 bases, with 13 bases sitting between them. Germline CDR1 SGHDT, CDR2 YYEEEE. The CDR3 is 17 amino acids. This receptor was obtained from an adult who was a healthcare worker with PCR-confirmed SARS-CoV-2 infection or an uninfected control (not recorded which). The V gene is TRBV5-6, the J gene TRBJ1-3; D gene uncertain. The input for sequencing was whole blood, taken at baseline. CDR3 DNA sequence: TGTGCCAGCAGCTTGGACGGCTCGCCGATCTCTGGAAACACCATATATTTT. Its protein is CASSLDGSPISGNTIYF. Supplemented by reference TRBV5-6 and TRBJ1-3, the full variable domain reads DAGVTQSPTHLIKTRGQQVTLRCSPKSGHDTVSWYQQALGQGPQFIFQYYEEEERQRGNFPDRFSGHQFPNYSSELNVNALLLGDSALYLCASSLDGSPISGNTIYFGEGSWLTVV.